These 27 T cell receptor beta chains came from one sample sequenced in a study of molecular identifiers for immune sequencing clone quantification. In TCRdb, the PCR reads were re-called with MiXCR into one record per CDR3 protein. The table shows some 590,000 distinct CDR3 sequences, with 25% occurring only once. Sample: naive CD8+ T cells from blood, with Jurkat cell RNA spiked in. Subset: FACS-sorted CD8+CD4-CCR7+CD45RA+ naive T cells. The receptors here all came from a human donor in good health. Some libraries in this study had Jurkat cell RNA spiked in.

This clonotype was picked up many times. The rearrangement uses TRBV20-1 and TRBJ2-7, with D perhaps matching TRBD1 or TRBD2 (6 bases each). Germline CDR1 and CDR2: DFQATT and SNEGSKA (reference sequence). CDR3 length: 16 residues. Trimming removed 8 bases at V and 5 bases at J, with 28 bases between. The CDR3 DNA is TGCAGTCCGCAACCTATCCGAGGGGGGTCTAAGGACGAGCAGTACTTC. This encodes CSPQPIRGGSKDEQYF.

This clonotype showed up just a few times. V and J are TRBV30 and TRBJ1-4; D gene ambiguous. Germline CDR1 and CDR2: GTSNPN and SVGIG (reference sequence). This CDR3 is 12 amino acids long. The V end was cut by 5 bases, the J end by 0 bases, with 4 bases between. The CDR3 loop reads CAWGTTNEKLFF. The DNA for the CDR3 is TGTGCCTGGGGCACAACTAATGAAAAACTGTTTTTT.

This clonotype appeared many times. In DNA form, the CDR3 reads TGTGCCAGCAGCTTTCCGGGTACGGGGGAGCAGTACTTC. It encodes CASSFPGTGEQYF. This rearrangement joins TRBV7-9 to TRBJ2-7, with D perhaps TRBD2 (5 bases). The CDR3 is made up of 13 amino acids. Germline V gene data show CDR1 as SEHNR and CDR2 as FQNEAQ (reference sequence). V lost 3 bases and J lost 7, with 13 bases in between.

This clonotype was found many times. The chain links TRBV12-3 or TRBV12-4 to TRBJ2-2; unclear D gene. V was trimmed by 3 bases and J by 5 bases, leaving 7 bases between them. This CDR3 contains 13 residues. CDR3 protein: CASSFGTTGELFF. As DNA, the CDR3 is TGTGCCAGCAGTTTCGGTACAACCGGGGAGCTGTTTTTT.

In its sample, this clonotype was seen many times. This rearrangement joins TRBV4-1 to TRBJ1-1; D gene uncertain. Germline V gene sequence: CDR1 MGHRA, CDR2 YSYEKL. The CDR3 totals 14 residues. Deletions cut 5 bases from V and 6 bases from J, with 16 bases between. The CDR3 is CASSTRGGWAEAFF. The CDR3 DNA is TGCGCCAGCAGCACTCGCGGAGGGTGGGCTGAAGCTTTCTTT.

J is TRBJ2-7 and V is TRBV5-6; the match to TRBD2 covers 7 bases. The CDR3 totals 17 residues. V shed 4 bases and J 5 bases; nucleotides not matched to a gene: 18. Looked up from germline, CDR1 is SGHDT and CDR2 is YYEEEE. The CDR3 protein is CASSALLASGGFDEQYF. CDR3 sequence (DNA): TGTGCCAGCAGCGCCCTACTAGCTTCGGGGGGTTTCGACGAGCAGTACTTC.

J is TRBJ1-1 and V is TRBV7-9; 7 bases align to TRBD1. The CDR3 consists of 16 residues. Germline CDR1 reads SEHNR; CDR2 reads FQNEAQ (reference sequence). J gave up 1 base and V 4 bases, and 9 bases lay outside the gene matches. CDR3 DNA: TGTGCCAGCAGCTCAACCAGGACAGGAGAGAACACTGAAGCTTTCTTT. This gives the protein CASSSTRTGENTEAFF.

This clonotype is a singleton in its sample. This sequence joins TRBV21-1 and TRBJ2-3; TRBD1 is taken as the D call from the table, unchecked against the DNA. TRBV21-1 is a known pseudogene. This CDR3 has 14 amino acids. The CDR3 sequence: CASERGLITDTQYF. The CDR3 DNA reads TGTGCCAGCGAGAGGGGGCTTATCACAGATACGCAGTATTTT.

The table lists this clonotype with many counts. Here the CDR3 DNA reads TGCAGCGTGACGACTAGCGGGGGGGGTTTAATTCAAGAGACCCAGTACTTC. This encodes CSVTTSGGGLIQETQYF. The V gene is TRBV29-1, the J gene TRBJ2-5; 14 bases are a match to TRBD2. Germline loops: CDR1 SQVTM, CDR2 ANQGSEA. The CDR3 has 17 amino acids. V was clipped by 6 bases and J by 2 bases; unmatched bases: 11.

With regard to this clonotype: A much larger clonotype is one base distant, so this may be a read error. The conserved closing phenylalanine or tryptophan is absent in this CDR3, likely reflecting a read error. DNA of the CDR3: TGTGCCAGCAGTTCCTCACAGGGGACGGGTGAGCAGTACCTC. Protein: CASSSSQGTGEQYL. The chain uses TRBV7-9 and TRBJ2-7; the match to TRBD1 covers 7 bases. V lost 6 bases, J lost 7 bases, and 12 bases stayed unmatched. This CDR3 comprises 14 residues. The germline V gene has CDR1 SEHNR and CDR2 FQNEAQ (reference sequence).

As concerns this clonotype: One base away lies a much larger clone, so this may be a sequencing read error. The V and J genes are TRBV3-1 and TRBJ1-3; D call uncertain. Trimming pared 1 base from V and 1 base from J, leaving 5 bases between. The CDR3 loop spans 14 amino acids. Germline CDR1 reads LGHDT; CDR2 reads YNNKEL (reference sequence). The CDR3 bases are TGTGCCAGCAGCCAAGGGTGTTCTGGAAACACCATATATTTT. Protein product: CASSQGCSGNTIYF. The variable domain in full, with the rest retrieved from reference TRBV3-1 and TRBJ1-3, is DTAVSQTPKYLVTQMGNDKSIKCEQNLGHDTMYWYKQDSKKFLKIMFSYNNKELIINETVPNRFSPKSPDKAHLNLHINSLELGDSAVYFCASSQGCSGNTIYFGEGSWLTVV.

This clonotype was counted ten times or more. CDR3 residues: CASSPTGPLFPDTQYF. CDR3 nucleotide sequence: TGTGCCAGCAGTCCCACGGGCCCACTTTTCCCAGATACGCAGTATTTT. The chain uses TRBV27 and TRBJ2-3; D unclear. In germline, CDR1 is MNHEY, CDR2 SMNVEV (reference sequence). This CDR3 is built from 16 residues. V lost 5 bases and J lost 4, with 19 bases in between.

On this clonotype: Since a much larger clone is just one base distant, this may be a read error. The chain is built from TRBV4-2 and TRBJ2-7; the D is unclear. This CDR3 has 13 amino acids. Deletions cut 0 bases from V and 6 bases from J, with 9 bases between. In germline, CDR1 is LGHNA, CDR2 YNFKEQ. CDR3 in amino acids: CASSQESVFEQYF. CDR3 bases: TGTGCCAGCAGCCAAGAGTCGGTCTTCGAGCAGTACTTC.

This clonotype has a count of ten or more. This CDR3 is CASSMDMGERQPQHF. CDR3 DNA sequence: TGTGCCAGTAGTATGGATATGGGAGAGAGGCAGCCCCAGCATTTT. The chain has TRBV19 and TRBJ1-5; D not certain. The V and J ends lost 3 bases and 7 bases respectively, with 16 bases between them. Germline lookup yields CDR1 LNHDA and CDR2 SQIVND (reference sequence). The CDR3 loop spans 15 amino acids. The full variable domain, its missing parts supplied by reference TRBV19 and TRBJ1-5, is DGGITQSPKYLFRKEGQNVTLSCEQNLNHDAMYWYRQDPGQGLRLIYYSQIVNDFQKGDIAEGYSVSREKKESFPLTVTSAQKNPTAFYLCASSMDMGERQPQHFGDGTRLSIL.

This chain joins TRBV19 and TRBJ1-4, with D possibly TRBD1 on 6 matching bases. Germline lookup yields CDR1 LNHDA and CDR2 SQIVND (reference sequence). The CDR3 is 15 residues long. The germline V and J ends were trimmed by 6 bases and 7 bases, with 18 bases remaining between them. CDR3 loop: CASRRGTRGIEKLFF. As DNA, the CDR3 is TGTGCCAGTAGGAGGGGGACACGAGGTATTGAAAAACTGTTTTTT.

This clonotype appeared many times. This rearrangement joins TRBV6-5 to TRBJ2-4; no clear D gene. Trimming cost V 0 bases and J 9 bases, with 15 bases left between them. Germline values: CDR1 MNHEY, CDR2 SVGAGI. CDR3 length: 15 amino acids. CDR3 sequence reads: CASSYSSREGSIQYF. The CDR3 nucleotides are TGTGCCAGCAGTTACTCGAGTAGGGAAGGCAGCATTCAGTACTTC.

This clonotype has at least ten counts. This rearrangement joins TRBV28 to TRBJ1-5, with D uncertain. CDR3 size: 14 residues. The germline gives CDR1 MDHEN, CDR2 SYDVKM. The germline V and J ends were trimmed by 5 bases and 9 bases, with 17 bases remaining between them. CDR3 region: CASSIEPGIRPQHF. Here the CDR3 DNA reads TGTGCCAGCAGTATAGAACCGGGGATTCGGCCCCAGCATTTT.

Only a few counts were recorded for this clonotype. The rearrangement uses TRBV27 and TRBJ1-1; no clear D gene. V was cut by 5 bases and J by 3 bases, with 19 bases left in between. This CDR3 has 16 residues. Per germline, CDR1 MNHEY and CDR2 SMNVEV (reference sequence). The CDR3 DNA sequence: TGTGCCAGCAGTCCCGCAGCCCTTCATGGGGACACTGAAGCTTTCTTT. This gives the protein CASSPAALHGDTEAFF.

The chain is built from TRBV4-1 and TRBJ2-5; TRBD1 aligns across 8 bases. Germline V gene sequence: CDR1 MGHRA, CDR2 YSYEKL. This CDR3 contains 14 residues. V was pared by 8 bases and J by 5 bases, with 10 bases of the junction left unmatched. CDR3 region: CASGPAGGRETQYF. The CDR3, as DNA: TGCGCCAGCGGACCGGCAGGGGGCAGGGAGACCCAGTACTTC.

This clonotype came up a few times. The chain is built from TRBV21-1 and TRBJ2-3; the listed D gene, TRBD1, was not tested against the DNA. TRBV21-1 constitutes a pseudogene. CDR3 length: 19 residues. CDR3: CASSKTPLQGLGTLSTQYF. The CDR3 region has the DNA TGTGCCAGCAGCAAAACCCCCCTTCAGGGCTTGGGGACGTTAAGTACGCAGTATTTT.

In its sample, this clonotype was seen a few times. This chain uses TRBV7-9 with TRBJ1-6; 11 bases are a match to TRBD1. Germline V CDR1 and CDR2: SEHNR, FQNEAQ (reference sequence). With V trimmed by 4 bases and J by 8 bases, 1 base remained unmatched. CDR3 length: 14 amino acids. The CDR3: CASSWTGGYSPLHF. The CDR3 DNA is TGTGCCAGCAGCTGGACAGGGGGCTATTCACCCCTCCACTTT.

This clonotype was counted only a few times. This chain joins TRBV5-1 and TRBJ2-1; D is perhaps TRBD2 (6 bases). Germline V gene data show CDR1 as SGHRS and CDR2 as YFSETQ. The length of the CDR3 is 12 residues. Trimming removed 6 bases at V and 8 bases at J, with 12 bases between. CDR3 DNA sequence: TGCGCCAGCACTTCGGGAGTGGATGAGCAGTTCTTC. Amino acids: CASTSGVDEQFF.

This clonotype was counted a few times. The V gene is TRBV11-2, the J gene TRBJ1-1; 8 bases line up with TRBD1. V shed 4 bases and J 2 bases; nucleotides not matched to a gene: 6. The CDR3 runs to 15 residues. CDR1 and CDR2 from the germline V gene are SGHAT and FQNNGV. The DNA of the CDR3 is TGTGCCAGCAGCTACCTGACAGGGGCTAACACTGAAGCTTTCTTT. It encodes CASSYLTGANTEAFF.

In its sample, this clonotype was seen many times. The V call is TRBV4-3, the J call TRBJ2-7; possibly TRBD1 or TRBD2 for D (5 bases each). Germline lookup yields CDR1 LGHNA and CDR2 YSLEER. V was clipped by 0 bases and J by 0 bases, with 9 bases between them. There are 15 residues in the CDR3. CDR3 nucleotides: TGCGCCAGCAGCCAAGATCGGGGCAGCTCCTACGAGCAGTACTTC. It specifies CASSQDRGSSYEQYF.

This clonotype was seen many times. Here the CDR3 DNA reads TGTGCCAGCAGTGCGGTAGACGCCGGGGAGCTGTTTTTT. Its translation is CASSAVDAGELFF. V is TRBV6-6 and J is TRBJ2-2; D not resolved. Trimming removed 5 bases from V and 6 bases from J, with 10 bases in between. Germline values: CDR1 MNHNY, CDR2 SVGAGI (reference sequence). This CDR3 contains 13 residues.

The chain carries TRBV27 and TRBJ2-1; 9 bases match TRBD1. V trimming: 2 bases; J trimming: 4 bases; junction bases outside the gene matches: 3. The germline V gene encodes CDR1 MNHEY and CDR2 SMNVEV (reference sequence). This CDR3 has 15 amino acids. The chain's CDR3 is CASSLIQGAYNEQFF. In nucleotides, the CDR3 is TGTGCCAGCAGTTTAATACAGGGGGCTTACAATGAGCAGTTCTTC.

In its sample, this clonotype was seen once. This may stem from a read error, because a much larger clone lies one nucleotide away. The V and J genes are TRBV6-2 or TRBV6-3 and TRBJ2-7; 9 nucleotides agree with TRBD1. This CDR3 spans 12 amino acids. J lost 5 bases, V lost 10 bases, and 6 bases had no gene match. Germline V gives CDR1 MNHEY, CDR2 SVGEGT. The CDR3 spells CATRDRADEQYF. The CDR3 nucleotides are TGTGCCACCCGGGACAGGGCGGACGAGCAGTACTTC.